Shown below are 9 T cell receptor beta chains from a single sample sequenced in a study of blood T cell repertoires in COVID-19. The method was immunoSEQ multiplex PCR; TCRdb's version includes in-frame clones alone and lacks a portion of them. Here the sample spans fewer than 250,000 clones, about nine tenths being singletons. Sequenced sample: PBMCs or T cells enriched from blood (not recorded which). All receptors derive from a man aged 25-40 years in a cohort exposed to, infected with or recovered from COVID-19 (not recorded which).

The V gene is TRBV3-1 (or the pseudogene TRBV3-2), the J gene TRBJ2-2; unclear D gene. In germline, CDR1 is LGHDT, CDR2 YNNKEL (reference sequence). The V and J ends lost 4 bases and 3 bases respectively, with 6 bases between them. This CDR3 contains 13 residues. CDR3 sequence (DNA): TGTGCCAGCAGCCTCTTCGACACCGGGGAGCTGTTTTTT. Its translation: CASSLFDTGELFF.

The rearrangement uses TRBV24-1 and TRBJ1-2; possible D gene TRBD1, 5 bases. CDR3 length: 14 amino acids. V shed 6 bases and J shed 3 bases, with 13 bases lying between them. Germline CDR1 is KGHDR and CDR2 is SFDVKD. The CDR3 coding sequence is TGTGCCACCAGTACAGGCTCAAGTTACTATGGCTACACCTTC. This sequence encodes CATSTGSSYYGYTF.

The chain carries TRBV11-2 and TRBJ1-5; 7 bases line up with TRBD1. Looked up from germline, CDR1 is SGHAT and CDR2 is FQNNGV. This CDR3 region has 15 residues. V lost 4 bases, J lost 6 bases, and 9 bases stayed unmatched. CDR3 residues: CASSSGAGGGQPQHF. The CDR3, as DNA: TGTGCCAGCAGCTCTGGAGCAGGGGGTGGTCAGCCCCAGCATTTT.

The table lists this clone with a count of one. The J gene is TRBJ2-3, the V gene TRBV7-3; D remains ambiguous. Looked up from germline, CDR1 is SGHTA and CDR2 is FQGTGA. The CDR3 contains 14 residues. Trimming took 6 bases from V and 1 from J, leaving 11 bases between them. DNA for the CDR3: TGTGCCAGCAGTCAGATTGGAGGCACAGATACGCAGTATTTT. It yields the protein CASSQIGGTDTQYF.

The chain joins TRBV6-5 to TRBJ1-5, with 9 bases fitting TRBD1. This CDR3 is built from 14 residues. V shed 6 bases and J 9 bases; nucleotides not matched to a gene: 9. Germline loops: CDR1 MNHEY, CDR2 SVGAGI. The DNA for the CDR3 is TGTGCCAGCAGCCAGGGACAGGGCATCGGGCCCCAGCATTTT. The encoded protein is CASSQGQGIGPQHF.

V and J are TRBV7-2 and TRBJ1-5; 8 bases are a match to TRBD1. Losses at the gene ends were 4 bases for V and 3 bases for J; bases not matched to a gene: 5. CDR1 is SGHTA, CDR2 FQGNSA, per germline. The CDR3 consists of 15 residues. CDR3 in DNA: TGTGCCAGCAGCTCCGGACAGGGTCACAATCAGCCCCAGCATTTT. This codes for CASSSGQGHNQPQHF.

This clone was counted once. The chain links TRBV19 to TRBJ1-1; TRBD1 matches at 8 bases. J was trimmed by 5 bases and V by 10 bases; bases with no gene match: 12. Germline V gene data show CDR1 as LNHDA and CDR2 as SQIVND (reference sequence). CDR3 length: 14 residues. CDR3 region: CATLRSGGRTEAFF. CDR3 DNA sequence: TGTGCCACACTCCGCTCAGGGGGCAGGACTGAAGCTTTCTTT.

The CDR3 DNA is TGTGCCAGCAGCCCCGGGACAAGCGGCGAGCAGTACTTC. This codes for CASSPGTSGEQYF. The J gene is TRBJ2-7, the V gene TRBV14; a weak D match, TRBD1 (6 bases). The CDR3 runs to 13 residues. Trimming shortened V by 4 bases and J by 6 bases, and 13 bases separated the two germline ends. Germline CDR1 SGHDN, CDR2 FVKESK.

This clone turned up a few times. The CDR3 nucleotides are TGTGCCAGCAGCAAGGTGGACAGGGTCTATGGCTACACCTTC. Encoded protein: CASSKVDRVYGYTF. The V call is TRBV5-6, the J call TRBJ1-2; the match to TRBD1 covers 8 bases. This CDR3 is 14 amino acids long. With V trimmed by 4 bases and J by 4 bases, 6 bases remained unmatched. Germline V lookup: CDR1 SGHDT, CDR2 YYEEEE.